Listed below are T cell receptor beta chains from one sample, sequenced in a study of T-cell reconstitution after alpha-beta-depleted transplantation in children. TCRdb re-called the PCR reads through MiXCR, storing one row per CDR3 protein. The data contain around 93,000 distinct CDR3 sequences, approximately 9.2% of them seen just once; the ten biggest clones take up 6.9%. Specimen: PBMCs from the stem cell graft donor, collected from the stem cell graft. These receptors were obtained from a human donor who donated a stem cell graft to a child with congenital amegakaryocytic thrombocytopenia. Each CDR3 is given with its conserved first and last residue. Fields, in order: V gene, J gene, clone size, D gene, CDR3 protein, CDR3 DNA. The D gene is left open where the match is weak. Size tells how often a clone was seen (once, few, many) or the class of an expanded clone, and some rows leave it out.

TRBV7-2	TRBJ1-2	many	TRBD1	CASSLVGQGYGYTF	TGTGCCAGCAGCTTAGTGGGACAGGGCTATGGCTACACCTTC
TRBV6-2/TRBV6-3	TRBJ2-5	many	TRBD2	CASSATSGQETQYF	TGTGCCAGCAGTGCCACTAGCGGGCAAGAGACCCAGTACTTC
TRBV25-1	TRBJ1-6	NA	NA	CASRKGYRDSPLHF	TGTGCCAGCAGAAAGGGATATCGGGATTCACCCCTCCACTTT
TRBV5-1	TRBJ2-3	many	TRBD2	CASSIVAGATDTQYF	TGCGCCAGCAGCATAGTAGCGGGGGCCACAGATACGCAGTATTTT
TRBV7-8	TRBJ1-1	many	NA	CASSGWGEINTEAFF	TGTGCCAGCAGCGGATGGGGGGAAATAAACACTGAAGCTTTCTTT
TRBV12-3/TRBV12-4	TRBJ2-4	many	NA	CASSLGPLLAKNIQYF	TGTGCCAGCAGTTTAGGACCACTCCTAGCCAAAAACATTCAGTACTTC
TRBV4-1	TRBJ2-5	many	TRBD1	CASSPLTRTGKETQYF	TGCGCCAGCAGCCCGTTAACCCGGACAGGGAAGGAGACCCAGTACTTC
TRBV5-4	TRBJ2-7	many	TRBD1	CASSLGGTDYEQYF	TGTGCCAGCAGCTTGGGGGGGACAGACTACGAGCAGTACTTC
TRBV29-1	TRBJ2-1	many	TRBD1	CSVKGQAIYNEQFF	TGCAGCGTGAAAGGACAGGCCATCTACAATGAGCAGTTCTTC
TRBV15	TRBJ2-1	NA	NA	CATSRVWQGAYNEQFF	TGTGCCACCAGCAGAGTTTGGCAGGGCGCTTACAATGAGCAGTTCTTC
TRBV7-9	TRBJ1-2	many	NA	CASMNGDGYTF	TGTGCCAGTATGAACGGGGATGGCTACACCTTC
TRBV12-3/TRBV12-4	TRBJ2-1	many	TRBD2	CASIWGGPTTNEQFF	TGTGCCAGCATTTGGGGAGGGCCAACAACCAATGAGCAGTTCTTC
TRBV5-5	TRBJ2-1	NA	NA	CASSPGPIWSVSEQFF	TGTGCCAGCAGCCCTGGGCCTATCTGGAGTGTAAGTGAGCAGTTCTTC
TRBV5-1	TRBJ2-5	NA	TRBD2	CASRPGGGIQETQYF	TGCGCCAGCAGACCGGGAGGGGGGATACAAGAGACCCAGTACTTC
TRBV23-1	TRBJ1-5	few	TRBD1	CASSGQGWSNQPQHF	TGCGCCAGCAGTGGACAGGGATGGAGCAATCAGCCCCAGCATTTT
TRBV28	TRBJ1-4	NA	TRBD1	CASSAGGPNEKLFF	TGTGCCAGCAGTGCAGGGGGCCCTAATGAAAAACTGTTTTTT
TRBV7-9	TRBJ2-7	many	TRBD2	CASTPLERGYEQYF	TGTGCCAGCACCCCTCTCGAGCGGGGCTACGAGCAGTACTTC
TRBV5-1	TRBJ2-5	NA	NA	CASSLDRIQETQYF	TGCGCCAGCAGCTTGGACAGAATTCAAGAGACCCAGTACTTC
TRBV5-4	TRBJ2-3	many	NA	CASSTGRYTDTQYF	TGTGCCAGCAGCACCGGGAGATACACAGATACGCAGTATTTT
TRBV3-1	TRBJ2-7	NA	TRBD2	CASSQDSGSGGLEQYF	TGTGCCAGCAGCCAAGATTCCGGGTCGGGGGGGCTCGAGCAGTACTTC
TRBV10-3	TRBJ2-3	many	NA	CAISEQGNTDTQYF	TGTGCCATCAGTGAGCAGGGGAACACAGATACGCAGTATTTT
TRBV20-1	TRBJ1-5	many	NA	CSASGTYNQPQHF	TGCAGTGCTAGTGGGACTTACAATCAGCCCCAGCATTTT
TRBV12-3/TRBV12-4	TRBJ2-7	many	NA	CASSLASRSYEQYF	TGTGCCAGCAGTTTAGCGTCTAGATCCTACGAGCAGTACTTC
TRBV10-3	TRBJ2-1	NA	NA	CAIRPQGGEQFF	TGTGCCATCAGACCCCAGGGAGGTGAGCAGTTCTTC
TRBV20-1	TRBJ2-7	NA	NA	CSAVQAYEQYF	TGCAGTGCTGTCCAAGCCTACGAGCAGTACTTC
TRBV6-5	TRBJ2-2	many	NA	CASSYRENTGELFF	TGTGCCAGCAGTTACAGGGAAAACACCGGGGAGCTGTTTTTT
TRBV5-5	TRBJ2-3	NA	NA	CASSLRSSGADTQYF	TGTGCCAGCAGCTTGAGGTCCTCGGGGGCAGATACGCAGTATTTT
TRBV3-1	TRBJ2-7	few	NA	CASSQDSGFRNEQYF	TGTGCCAGCAGCCAAGATTCCGGGTTTAGAAACGAGCAGTACTTC
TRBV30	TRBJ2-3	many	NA	CAWSPPGDTQYF	TGTGCCTGGAGTCCGCCGGGGGATACGCAGTATTTT
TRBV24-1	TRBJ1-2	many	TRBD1	CATSDLTGGNGYTF	TGTGCCACCAGTGATTTGACAGGGGGAAATGGCTACACCTTC
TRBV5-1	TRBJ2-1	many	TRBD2	CASSLGGRENEQFF	TGCGCCAGCAGCCTGGGAGGGCGAGAAAATGAGCAGTTCTTC
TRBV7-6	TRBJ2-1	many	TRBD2	CASSDSIPSSGGTYNEQFF	TGTGCCAGCAGCGACAGTATTCCCTCTAGCGGGGGCACCTACAATGAGCAGTTCTTC
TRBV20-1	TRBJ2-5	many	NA	CSALKGQETQYF	TGCAGTGCCCTCAAGGGCCAAGAGACCCAGTACTTC
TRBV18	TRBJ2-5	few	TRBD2	CASSPSRLAGKETQYF	TGTGCCAGCTCACCTTCTCGACTAGCGGGAAAAGAGACCCAGTACTTC
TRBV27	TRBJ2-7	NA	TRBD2	CASSRAGGSFEQYF	TGTGCCAGCAGTCGAGCGGGAGGTAGCTTCGAGCAGTACTTC
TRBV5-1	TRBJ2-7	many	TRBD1	CASSLGIRLQGYEQYF	TGCGCCAGCAGCCTCGGAATCAGGTTACAGGGGTACGAGCAGTACTTC
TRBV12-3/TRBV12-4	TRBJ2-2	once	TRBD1	CAITGGDRDRGLGTGELFF	TGTGCCATCACGGGCGGAGACCGGGACAGGGGGCTCGGTACCGGGGAGCTGTTTTTT
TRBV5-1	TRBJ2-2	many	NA	CASSLQGSGELFF	TGCGCCAGCAGCTTGCAAGGTTCCGGGGAGCTGTTTTTT
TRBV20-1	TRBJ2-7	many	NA	CSASVGRPTFYEQYF	TGCAGTGCCTCGGTGGGGAGACCGACCTTCTACGAGCAGTACTTC
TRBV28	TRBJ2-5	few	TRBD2	CASSGGTSGGPQETQYF	TGTGCCAGCAGTGGGGGGACTAGCGGGGGTCCTCAAGAGACCCAGTACTTC
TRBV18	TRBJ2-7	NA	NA	CASSPSTGASVF	TGTGCCAGCTCACCAAGCACGGGGGCTAGCGTGTTC
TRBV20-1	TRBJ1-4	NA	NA	CSAWTAEKLFF	TGCAGTGCCTGGACGGCTGAAAAACTGTTTTTT
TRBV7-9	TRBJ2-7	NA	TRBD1	CASTMRGQEGDEQYF	TGTGCCAGCACCATGAGGGGACAGGAGGGGGACGAGCAGTACTTC
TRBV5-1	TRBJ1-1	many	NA	CASSLGEGPNTEAFF	TGCGCCAGCAGCTTGGGAGAGGGACCGAACACTGAAGCTTTCTTT
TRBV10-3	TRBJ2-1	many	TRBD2	CAISDITSAHNEQFF	TGTGCCATCAGTGACATAACTAGCGCCCACAATGAGCAGTTCTTC
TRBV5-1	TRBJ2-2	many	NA	CASSSGDHTGELFF	TGCGCCAGCAGCTCTGGGGACCACACCGGGGAGCTGTTTTTT
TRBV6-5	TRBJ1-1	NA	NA	CASSFGLPDSNTEAFF	TGTGCCAGCAGTTTTGGGCTTCCGGACTCGAACACTGAAGCTTTCTTT
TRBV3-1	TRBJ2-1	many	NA	CASSHFQSYNEQFF	TGTGCCAGCAGCCACTTCCAATCCTACAATGAGCAGTTCTTC
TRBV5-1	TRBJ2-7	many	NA	CASSLAVGNYEQYF	TGCGCCAGCAGCTTGGCCGTGGGGAATTACGAGCAGTACTTC
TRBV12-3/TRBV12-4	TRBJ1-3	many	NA	CAAARDRSGNTIYF	TGTGCCGCCGCCCGGGACCGCTCTGGAAACACCATATATTTT
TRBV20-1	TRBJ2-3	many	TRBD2	CSARSFLAGYADTQYF	TGCAGTGCTAGGTCTTTCCTAGCGGGATACGCAGATACGCAGTATTTT
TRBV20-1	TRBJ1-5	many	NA	CSALHSNQPQHF	TGCAGTGCTCTTCATAGCAATCAGCCCCAGCATTTT
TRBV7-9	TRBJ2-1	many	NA	CASRSKLDEQFF	TGTGCCAGCAGATCAAAATTGGATGAGCAGTTCTTC